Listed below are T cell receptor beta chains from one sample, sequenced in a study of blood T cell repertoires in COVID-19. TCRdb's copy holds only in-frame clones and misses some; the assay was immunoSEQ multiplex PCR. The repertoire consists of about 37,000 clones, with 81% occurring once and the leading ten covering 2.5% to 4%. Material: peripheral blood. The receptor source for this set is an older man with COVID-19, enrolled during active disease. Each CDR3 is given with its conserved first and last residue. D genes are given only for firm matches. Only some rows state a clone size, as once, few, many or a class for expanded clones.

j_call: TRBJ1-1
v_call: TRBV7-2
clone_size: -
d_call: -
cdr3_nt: TGTGCCAGCAGCTTTTCGGGACTCTCATCTTGGGGCAGGGAAGCTTTCTTT
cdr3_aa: CASSFSGLSSWGREAFF

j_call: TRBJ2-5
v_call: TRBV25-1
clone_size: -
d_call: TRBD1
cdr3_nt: TGTGCCAGCAGGGCGACAGGGGGAGGAGAGACCCAGTACTTC
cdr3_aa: CASRATGGGETQYF

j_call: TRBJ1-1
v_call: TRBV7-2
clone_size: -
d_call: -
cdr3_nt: TGTGCCAGCAGCGCCCGGGGGGGCACTGAAGCTTTCTTT
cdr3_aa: CASSARGGTEAFF

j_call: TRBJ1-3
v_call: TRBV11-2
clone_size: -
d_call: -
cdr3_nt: TGTGCCAGCAGCTTAGCAGGCGCTGGAAACACCATATATTTT
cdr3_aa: CASSLAGAGNTIYF

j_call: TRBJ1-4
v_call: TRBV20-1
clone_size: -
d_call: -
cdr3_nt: TGCAGTGCTAGTTTGGGGGCAGCTAATGAAAAACTGTTTTTT
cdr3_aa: CSASLGAANEKLFF

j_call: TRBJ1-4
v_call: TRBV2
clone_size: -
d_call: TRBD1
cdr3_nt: TGTGCCAGCAGTGAAGCGGTGACAGGGGTCAAACTGTTTTTT
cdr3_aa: CASSEAVTGVKLFF

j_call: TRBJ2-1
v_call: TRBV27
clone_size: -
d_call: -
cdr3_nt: TGTGCCAGCAGTTACACCCAGGGGTTCAATGAGCAGTTCTTC
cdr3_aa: CASSYTQGFNEQFF

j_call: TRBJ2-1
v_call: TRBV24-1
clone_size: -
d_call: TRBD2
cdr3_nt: TGTGCCACCAGTGATCTAGGGACTAGCGGGAGCAATGAGCAGTTCTTC
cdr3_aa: CATSDLGTSGSNEQFF

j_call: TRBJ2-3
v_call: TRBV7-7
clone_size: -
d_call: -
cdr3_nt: TGTGCTAGCAGCCAGGGCCACCTGGATACGCAGTATTTT
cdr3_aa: CASSQGHLDTQYF

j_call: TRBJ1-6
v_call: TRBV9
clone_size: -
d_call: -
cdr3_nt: TGTGCCAGCAGCGTAAACGCCGAGCCTTATAATTCACCCCTCCACTTT
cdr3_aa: CASSVNAEPYNSPLHF

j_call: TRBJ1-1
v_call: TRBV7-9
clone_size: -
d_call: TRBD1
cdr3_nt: TGTGCCAGCAGCCCTGCAGGGGGCTTAAAAACTGAAGCTTTCTTT
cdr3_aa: CASSPAGGLKTEAFF

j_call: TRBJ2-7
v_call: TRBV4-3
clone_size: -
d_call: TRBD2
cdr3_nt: TGCGCCAGCAGCCAAGACAGGACTAGCGGGGAGCAGTACTTC
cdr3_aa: CASSQDRTSGEQYF

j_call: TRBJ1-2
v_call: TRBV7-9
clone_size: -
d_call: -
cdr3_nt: TGTGCCAGCAGCTTAGGAGGCTCGAGGACATCTAACTATGGCTACACCTTC
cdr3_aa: CASSLGGSRTSNYGYTF

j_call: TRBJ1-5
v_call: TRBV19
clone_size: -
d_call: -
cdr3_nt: TGTGCCAGTACCGATATCGGGGGGGATTTTCAGCCCCAGCATTTT
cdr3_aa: CASTDIGGDFQPQHF

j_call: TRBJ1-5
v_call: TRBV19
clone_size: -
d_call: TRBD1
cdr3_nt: TGTGCCAGTAACCCGGACAGGGGTAGCAATCAGCCCCAGCATTTT
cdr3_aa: CASNPDRGSNQPQHF

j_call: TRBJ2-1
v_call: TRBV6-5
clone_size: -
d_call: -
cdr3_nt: TGTGCCAGCAGTTACTCGAGTGCTGGTGAGCAGTTCTTC
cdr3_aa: CASSYSSAGEQFF

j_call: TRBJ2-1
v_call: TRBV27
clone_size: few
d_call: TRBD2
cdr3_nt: TGTGCCAGCAGTTCCCAATCGCTTCTAGCGGGAGGGGGTGAGCAGTTCTTC
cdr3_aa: CASSSQSLLAGGGEQFF

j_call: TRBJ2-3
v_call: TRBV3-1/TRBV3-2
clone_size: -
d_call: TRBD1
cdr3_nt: TGTGCCAGCAGCCAAGATGCGACAGGGGGCAGAGATACGCAGTATTTT
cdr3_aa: CASSQDATGGRDTQYF

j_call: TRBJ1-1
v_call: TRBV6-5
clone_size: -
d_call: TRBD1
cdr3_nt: TGTGCCAGCAAGACAGGGGACGGTACTGAAGCTTTCTTT
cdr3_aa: CASKTGDGTEAFF